The 17 T cell receptor beta chains below come from one sample, sequenced in a study of CXCR3-negative and CXCR3-positive naive CD8 T cells. Findings of the study overall: More hydrophobic TRB CDR3s were found in CXCR3-positive naive cells than in CXCR3-negative naive cells.

UMI-labeled 5' RACE TRB cDNA libraries were prepared from the cells. TCRdb reworked the 5' RACE reads into one entry per CDR3 protein, no DNA. The specimen's table records approximately 5,300 distinct CDR3 sequences. These TCRs are of unknown antigen specificity. Sequenced material: naive CXCR3+ CD8+ T cells from blood. Subset defined: CD45RO-CCR7+CD27+CD95- naive CD8+ T cells expressing CXCR3 (TNR3+). The source of these receptors is a human donor in good health. Some clones in this sample may be carry-over from other donors' samples.

V usage is TRBV6-2 or TRBV6-3 and J usage is TRBJ1-1. Germline-derived CDR1 and CDR2 are MNHEY and SVGEGT. The CDR3 consists of 11 residues. The CDR3 loop reads CASSTRAEAFF.

This clonotype is labeled medium-sized based on frequency. The chain has TRBV14 and TRBJ2-3; TCRdb names TRBD2, which stays unverified in the absence of DNA. CDR3 length equals 18 residues. CDR1 and CDR2 from the germline V gene are SGHDN and FVKESK. CDR3 residues: CARSQDIASGLATDTQYF.

The V call is TRBV4-3, the J call TRBJ1-2; TCRdb designates TRBD1, a call that cannot be tested without DNA. Germline CDR1 and CDR2: LGHNA and YSLEER. CDR3 length: 14 amino acids. CDR3 in amino acids: CASSQGVRGYGYTF.

Its frequency marks this clonotype as medium-sized. CDR3 amino acids: CASRGQALAKNIQYF. The chain combines TRBV13 with TRBJ2-4; TCRdb outputs TRBD1, but without DNA this stays unchecked. Germline assignment: CDR1 PRHDT and CDR2 FYEKMQ (reference sequence). The CDR3 sequence is 15 residues long.

By frequency, this clonotype is medium-sized. The V call is TRBV29-1, the J call TRBJ2-1; TCRdb reports TRBD2, a call that lacks DNA to check it against. The CDR3 is made up of 11 amino acids. From germline, CDR1 is SQVTM and CDR2 ANQGSEA. The chain's CDR3 is CSTLWGSEQFF.

According to its frequency, this clonotype is large. This rearrangement joins TRBV24-1 to TRBJ2-1; no DNA is available, so the TRBD2 call from TCRdb remains unchecked. Germline CDR1 and CDR2: KGHDR and SFDVKD. The CDR3 runs 16 residues. The CDR3 here is CATSDVSGGYYNEQFF.

Considering frequency, this clonotype is medium-sized. V usage is TRBV29-1 and J usage is TRBJ2-7; checking the TCRdb D call of TRBD2 is not possible without DNA. This CDR3 region has 14 residues. CDR1 SQVTM and CDR2 ANQGSEA come from the germline V gene. The CDR3: CSARDFFPLLEQYF.

This chain links TRBV10-3 with TRBJ1-1; TCRdb picks TRBD1, but there is no DNA to check that call. The CDR3 is 17 residues long. Germline V gene sequence: CDR1 ENHRY, CDR2 SYGVKD. The CDR3 sequence: CAISESWQGASVTPAFF.

The V call is TRBV3-1, the J call TRBJ2-5; there is no DNA to check the TCRdb D call of TRBD2. CDR1 is LGHDT and CDR2 is YNNKEL in the germline V gene (reference sequence). This CDR3 is built from 15 residues. The CDR3 loop reads CASSQETSGGETQYF.

V usage is TRBV7-2 and J usage is TRBJ2-6. Per germline, CDR1 SGHTA and CDR2 FQGNSA. The CDR3 has 15 amino acids. The CDR3: CASSFWDSGANVLTF.

V gene TRBV13 combines with J gene TRBJ2-7; lacking DNA, the TRBD1 call made by TCRdb goes unchecked. Germline CDR1 PRHDT, CDR2 FYEKMQ (reference sequence). This CDR3 is built from 15 residues. CDR3 region: CASSPVGSSLYEQYF.

V and J are TRBV6-2 or TRBV6-3 and TRBJ2-7; TCRdb names TRBD2, which stays unverified in the absence of DNA. Looked up from germline, CDR1 is MNHEY and CDR2 is SVGEGT. The CDR3 extends over 12 amino acids. The CDR3 region is CATRLGSLEQYF.

This sequence joins TRBV12-5 and TRBJ2-7; TCRdb's D call of TRBD1 is untestable without DNA. In germline, CDR1 is LGHNT, CDR2 FRNRAP. The CDR3 has 16 residues. This chain's CDR3 is CASGLEGQGRPYEQYF.

The chain is built from TRBV20-1 and TRBJ1-1; TCRdb picks TRBD1, but there is no DNA to check that call. Looked up from germline, CDR1 is DFQATT and CDR2 is SNEGSKA (reference sequence). This CDR3 has 12 amino acids. CDR3 loop: CSAWTGGTEAFF.

V usage is TRBV7-3 and J usage is TRBJ2-5; the D gene TCRdb calls, TRBD1, cannot be checked with no DNA. Germline-derived CDR1 and CDR2 are SGHTA and FQGTGA. This CDR3 has 17 amino acids. CDR3 sequence: CASSFTGDTPYQETQYF. Based on the CDR3 plus reference TRBV7-3 and TRBJ2-5, the full variable domain is GAGVSQTPSNKVTEKGKYVELRCDPISGHTALYWYRQSLGQGPEFLIYFQGTGAADDSGLPNDRFFAVRPEGSVSTLKIQRTERGDSAVYLCASSFTGDTPYQETQYFGPGTRLLVL.

The V and J genes are TRBV7-2 and TRBJ2-7; lacking DNA, the TRBD2 call made by TCRdb goes unchecked. This CDR3 contains 17 residues. CDR1 and CDR2 from the germline V gene are SGHTA and FQGNSA. CDR3 sequence reads: CASRGQPGTSGAYEQYF. Filled out from reference TRBV7-2 and TRBJ2-7, the complete variable domain reads GAGVSQSPSNKVTEKGKDVELRCDPISGHTALYWYRQSLGQGLEFLIYFQGNSAPDKSGLPSDRFSAERTGGSVSTLTIQRTQQEDSAVYLCASRGQPGTSGAYEQYFGPGTRLTVT.

This clonotype is called medium-sized based on its frequency. This chain joins TRBV6-2 or TRBV6-3 and TRBJ2-1. The CDR3 totals 12 residues. Germline V gene data show CDR1 as MNHEY and CDR2 as SVGEGT. This CDR3 is CASSSYFNEQFF.